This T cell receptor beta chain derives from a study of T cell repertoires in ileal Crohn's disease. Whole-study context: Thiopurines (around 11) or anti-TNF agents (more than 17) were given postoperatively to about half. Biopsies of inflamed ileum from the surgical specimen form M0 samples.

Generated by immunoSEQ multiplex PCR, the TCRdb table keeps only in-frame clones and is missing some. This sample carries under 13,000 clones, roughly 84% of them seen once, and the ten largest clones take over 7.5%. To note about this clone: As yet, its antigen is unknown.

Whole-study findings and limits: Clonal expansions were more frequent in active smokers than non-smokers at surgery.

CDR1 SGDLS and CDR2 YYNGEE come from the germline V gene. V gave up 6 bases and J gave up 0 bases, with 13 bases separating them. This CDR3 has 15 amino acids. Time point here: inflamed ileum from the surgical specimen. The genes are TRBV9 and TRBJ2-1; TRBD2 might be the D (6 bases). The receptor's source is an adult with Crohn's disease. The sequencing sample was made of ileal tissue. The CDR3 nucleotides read TGTGCCAGCAATCTCGGGGGAGTCTCCTACAATGAGCAGTTCTTC. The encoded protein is CASNLGGVSYNEQFF.